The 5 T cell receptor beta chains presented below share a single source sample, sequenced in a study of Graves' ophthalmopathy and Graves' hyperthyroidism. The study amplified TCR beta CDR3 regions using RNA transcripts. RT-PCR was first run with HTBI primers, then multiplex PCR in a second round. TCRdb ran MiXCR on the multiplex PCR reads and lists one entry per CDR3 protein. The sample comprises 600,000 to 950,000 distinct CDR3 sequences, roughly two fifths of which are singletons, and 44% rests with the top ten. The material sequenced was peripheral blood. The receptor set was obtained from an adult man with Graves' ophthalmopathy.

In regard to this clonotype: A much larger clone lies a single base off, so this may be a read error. The CDR3 reads CASLGRRRETQYF. The CDR3, as DNA: TGTGCCAGCCTAGGTCGGAGGCGAGAGACCCAGTACTTC. The chain joins TRBV7-9 to TRBJ2-5, with D tentatively TRBD2 (5 bases). The CDR3 runs 13 residues. V was cut by 8 bases and J by 4 bases, with 14 bases left in between. Germline V gene data show CDR1 as SEHNR and CDR2 as FQNEAQ (reference sequence).

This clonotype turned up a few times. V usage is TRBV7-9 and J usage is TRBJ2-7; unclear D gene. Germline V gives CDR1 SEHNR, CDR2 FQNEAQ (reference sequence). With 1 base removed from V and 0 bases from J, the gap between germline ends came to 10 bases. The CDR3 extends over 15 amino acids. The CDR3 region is CASSLGQPGSYEQYF. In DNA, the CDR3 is TGTGCCAGCAGCTTAGGGCAGCCGGGCTCCTACGAGCAGTACTTC.

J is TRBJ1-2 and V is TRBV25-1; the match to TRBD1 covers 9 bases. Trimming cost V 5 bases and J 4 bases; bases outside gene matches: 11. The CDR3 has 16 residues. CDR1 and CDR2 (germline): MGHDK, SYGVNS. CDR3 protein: CASSPLFGTGIYGYTF. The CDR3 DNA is TGTGCCAGCAGTCCCCTCTTTGGGACAGGGATCTATGGCTACACCTTC.

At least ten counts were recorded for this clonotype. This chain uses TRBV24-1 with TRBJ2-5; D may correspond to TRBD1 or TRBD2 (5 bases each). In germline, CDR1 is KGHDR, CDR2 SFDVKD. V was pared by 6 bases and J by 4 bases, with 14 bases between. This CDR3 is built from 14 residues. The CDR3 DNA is TGTGCCACCAGTTTGGGTGGGACCTCAGAGACCCAGTACTTC. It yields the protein CATSLGGTSETQYF.

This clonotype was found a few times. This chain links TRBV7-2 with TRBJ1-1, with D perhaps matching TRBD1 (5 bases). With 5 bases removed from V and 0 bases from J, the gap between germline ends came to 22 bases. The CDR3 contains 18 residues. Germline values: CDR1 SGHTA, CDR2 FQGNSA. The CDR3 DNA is TGTGCCAGCAGCCTGCGACGGGACCGCGGTATCATGAACACTGAAGCTTTCTTT. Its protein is CASSLRRDRGIMNTEAFF.